Listed below are T cell receptor beta chains from one sample, sequenced in a study of OX40 agonist ivuxolimab in advanced cancers. Generated by immunoSEQ multiplex PCR, the TCRdb table keeps only in-frame clones and is missing some. The sample has approximately 76,000 clones; 92% are singletons. This sample comprised CD4+ or CD8+ T cells sorted from blood, obtained in a trial of the OX40 agonist ivuxolimab. These receptors all stem from an adult with an advanced solid tumor such as melanoma, head and neck, liver or kidney cancer. The CDR3 runs from the conserved cysteine through the conserved F or W. The D gene is left open where the match is weak. Expanded clones get a size class; other rows say once, few or many, or leave the size out.

d_gene: NA; j_gene: TRBJ2-2; abundance: once; v_gene: TRBV7-8; CDR3aa: CACPGTGELFF; CDR3nt: TGTGCGTGCCCGGGCACCGGGGAGCTGTTTTTT
d_gene: NA; j_gene: TRBJ1-5; abundance: NA; v_gene: TRBV27; CDR3aa: CASSFGRGNQPQHF; CDR3nt: TGTGCCAGCAGTTTTGGCAGGGGCAATCAGCCCCAGCATTTT
d_gene: NA; j_gene: TRBJ1-1; abundance: NA; v_gene: TRBV7-9; CDR3aa: CASSLTEQGEAFF; CDR3nt: TGTGCCAGCAGCTTGACCGAACAAGGTGAAGCTTTCTTT
d_gene: NA; j_gene: TRBJ1-2; abundance: NA; v_gene: TRBV6-1; CDR3aa: CASSEPNGSEGTF; CDR3nt: TGTGCCAGCAGTGAACCCAACGGTTCGGAAGGCACCTTC
d_gene: TRBD1; j_gene: TRBJ2-7; abundance: once; v_gene: TRBV5-1; CDR3aa: CASSLETGGYYEQYF; CDR3nt: TGCGCCAGCAGCTTGGAGACAGGGGGCTACTACGAGCAGTACTTC
d_gene: TRBD1; j_gene: TRBJ1-2; abundance: NA; v_gene: TRBV19; CDR3aa: CASSSPTTGNYGYTF; CDR3nt: TGTGCCAGTAGTTCCCCGACGACAGGGAACTATGGCTACACCTTC
d_gene: TRBD2; j_gene: TRBJ2-7; abundance: once; v_gene: TRBV4-1; CDR3aa: CASRGGGDYEQYF; CDR3nt: TGCGCCAGCAGAGGCGGGGGGGACTACGAGCAGTACTTC
d_gene: NA; j_gene: TRBJ1-1; abundance: NA; v_gene: TRBV27; CDR3aa: CASSPSRGGTEAFF; CDR3nt: TGTGCCAGCAGCCCTTCGAGGGGGGGGACTGAAGCTTTCTTT
d_gene: TRBD1; j_gene: TRBJ1-3; abundance: NA; v_gene: TRBV19; CDR3aa: CASTPTGEGNTIYF; CDR3nt: TGTGCCAGTACACCGACAGGGGAAGGAAACACCATATATTTT
d_gene: TRBD1; j_gene: TRBJ2-1; abundance: NA; v_gene: TRBV27; CDR3aa: CASSYGQGGNEQFF; CDR3nt: TGTGCCAGCAGTTACGGACAGGGGGGAAATGAGCAGTTCTTC
d_gene: NA; j_gene: TRBJ2-2; abundance: NA; v_gene: TRBV6-1; CDR3aa: CASTLLGGGTGELFF; CDR3nt: TGTGCCAGCACCCTGTTGGGGGGTGGTACCGGGGAGCTGTTTTTT
d_gene: TRBD2; j_gene: TRBJ2-1; abundance: NA; v_gene: TRBV9; CDR3aa: CASSVGGSGANYNEQFF; CDR3nt: TGTGCCAGCAGCGTAGGGGGTAGCGGGGCAAACTACAATGAGCAGTTCTTC
d_gene: NA; j_gene: TRBJ2-5; abundance: NA; v_gene: TRBV5-1; CDR3aa: CASSPTPEETQYF; CDR3nt: TGCGCCAGCAGCCCAACCCCCGAAGAGACCCAGTACTTC
d_gene: NA; j_gene: TRBJ1-2; abundance: NA; v_gene: TRBV6-5; CDR3aa: CASSYSRLDGNYGYTF; CDR3nt: TGTGCCAGCAGTTACTCGCGCCTTGACGGGAACTATGGCTACACCTTC
d_gene: NA; j_gene: TRBJ2-7; abundance: NA; v_gene: TRBV5-1; CDR3aa: CASSLVGGYEQYF; CDR3nt: TGCGCCAGCAGCTTGGTCGGGGGCTACGAGCAGTACTTC
d_gene: NA; j_gene: TRBJ1-4; abundance: NA; v_gene: TRBV15; CDR3aa: CATSRDGGWGLFF; CDR3nt: TGTGCCACCAGCAGAGATGGAGGGTGGGGACTGTTTTTT
d_gene: TRBD1; j_gene: TRBJ1-4; abundance: NA; v_gene: TRBV6-5; CDR3aa: CASSTGQGVWEKLFF; CDR3nt: TGTGCCAGCAGTACTGGACAGGGGGTATGGGAAAAACTGTTTTTT
d_gene: TRBD1; j_gene: TRBJ2-5; abundance: NA; v_gene: TRBV19; CDR3aa: CASSIGAGRGIEETQYF; CDR3nt: TGTGCCAGTAGTATAGGTGCCGGCAGGGGGATTGAGGAGACCCAGTACTTC
d_gene: NA; j_gene: TRBJ2-7; abundance: NA; v_gene: TRBV29-1; CDR3aa: CSVRGSPIYEQYF; CDR3nt: TGCAGCGTTCGGGGGTCGCCGATCTACGAGCAGTACTTC
d_gene: TRBD1; j_gene: TRBJ2-7; abundance: NA; v_gene: TRBV19; CDR3aa: CASSIIGTGMYEQYF; CDR3nt: TGTGCCAGTAGTATTATCGGGACAGGGATGTACGAGCAGTACTTC
d_gene: NA; j_gene: TRBJ1-3; abundance: NA; v_gene: TRBV19; CDR3aa: CASTGHPSGNTIYF; CDR3nt: TGTGCCAGTACCGGGCACCCCTCTGGAAACACCATATATTTT
d_gene: NA; j_gene: TRBJ1-1; abundance: NA; v_gene: TRBV9; CDR3aa: CASSSRDGNTEAFF; CDR3nt: TGTGCCAGCAGCTCCCGGGACGGAAACACTGAAGCTTTCTTT
d_gene: TRBD2; j_gene: TRBJ2-1; abundance: NA; v_gene: TRBV10-3; CDR3aa: CAISPSGGIYNEQFF; CDR3nt: TGTGCCATCAGCCCTAGCGGGGGGATCTACAATGAGCAGTTCTTC
d_gene: TRBD1; j_gene: TRBJ2-5; abundance: NA; v_gene: TRBV2; CDR3aa: CASSEATGQVPTVPQYF; CDR3nt: TGTGCCAGCAGTGAAGCGACAGGACAGGTACCTACGGTACCCCAGTACTTC
d_gene: NA; j_gene: TRBJ2-5; abundance: NA; v_gene: TRBV6-5; CDR3aa: CASSYSAGETQYF; CDR3nt: TGTGCCAGCAGTTACTCGGCGGGGGAGACCCAGTACTTC
d_gene: TRBD1; j_gene: TRBJ2-5; abundance: NA; v_gene: TRBV11-2; CDR3aa: CASSLETGGQETQYF; CDR3nt: TGTGCCAGCAGCTTAGAGACAGGGGGCCAAGAGACCCAGTACTTC
d_gene: TRBD1; j_gene: TRBJ2-7; abundance: NA; v_gene: TRBV9; CDR3aa: CASSVRDRGLLDEQYF; CDR3nt: TGTGCCAGCAGCGTCCGGGACAGGGGGCTTCTGGACGAGCAGTACTTC
d_gene: TRBD2; j_gene: TRBJ2-1; abundance: NA; v_gene: TRBV5-6; CDR3aa: CASSLALAGGRNEQFF; CDR3nt: TGTGCCAGCAGCTTGGCCCTAGCGGGGGGGCGTAATGAGCAGTTCTTC